Below, 21 T cell receptor beta chains from the same sample are listed, as sequenced in a study of blood T cell repertoires in COVID-19. Libraries were prepared by immunoSEQ multiplex PCR; TCRdb keeps only in-frame clonotypes and omits some of them. The table has around 200,000 clones, more than 80% seen once. Sequencing used PBMCs or T cells enriched from blood (not recorded which). Source of these receptors: a man aged 35-49 years who had recovered from COVID-19.

Concerning this clone: The same CDR3 also results from other DNA sequences found in this sample. The rearrangement joins TRBV6-4 to TRBJ2-3; 10 nucleotides agree with TRBD2. Germline values: CDR1 MRHNA, CDR2 SNTAGT. The CDR3 is 15 amino acids. V gave up 0 bases and J gave up 6 bases; unmatched junction bases: 3. The CDR3 loop reads CASSDSSGGADTQYF. CDR3 nucleotides: TGTGCCAGCAGTGACTCAAGCGGGGGGGCCGATACGCAGTATTTT.

The rearrangement links TRBV18 to TRBJ1-5, with D hard to call. The CDR3 covers 14 residues. The V end lost 5 bases, the J end lost 5 bases, and 13 bases lay between the germline ends. Per germline, CDR1 KGHSH and CDR2 LQKENI. For the CDR3, the DNA is TGTGCCAGCTCAACGGAGGGCGGGCATCAGCCCCAGCATTTT. This codes for CASSTEGGHQPQHF.

The chain couples TRBV4-2 to TRBJ2-7; the D is unclear. The germline gives CDR1 LGHNA, CDR2 YNFKEQ. Trimming took 0 bases from V and 2 from J, leaving 11 bases between them. The CDR3 is made up of 15 amino acids. DNA for the CDR3: TGTGCCAGCAGCCAAGAACATCCTTCCCCCTACGAGCAGTACTTC. Protein: CASSQEHPSPYEQYF.

The V call is TRBV6-1, the J call TRBJ2-7; 9 positions match TRBD1. With 0 bases clipped from V and 2 bases from J, the junction kept 2 bases outside the gene matches. Germline-derived CDR1 and CDR2 are MNHNS and SASEGT. CDR3 size: 15 residues. This CDR3 is CASSEAGTGTYEQYF. Here the CDR3 DNA reads TGTGCCAGCAGTGAAGCAGGGACAGGGACCTACGAGCAGTACTTC.

The chain recombines TRBV5-1 with TRBJ1-1; 7 bases line up with TRBD1. This CDR3 has 15 amino acids. Per germline, CDR1 SGHRS and CDR2 YFSETQ. V trimming: 4 bases; J trimming: 1 base; junction bases outside the gene matches: 7. DNA of the CDR3: TGCGCCAGCAGCACCGGTGGACAGGCGAACACTGAAGCTTTCTTT. It codes for CASSTGGQANTEAFF.

On this clone itself: In the same sample, other DNA sequences code for this CDR3. V and J are TRBV12-3 or TRBV12-4 and TRBJ2-1; D is uncertain. The V end was cut by 6 bases, the J end by 6 bases, with 6 bases between. The length of the CDR3 is 11 residues. DNA for the CDR3: TGTGCCAGCAGCCCCGGCAATGAGCAGTTCTTC. Protein sequence: CASSPGNEQFF.

The V gene is TRBV7-9, the J gene TRBJ1-6, with 9 bases that match TRBD1. The germline CDR1 and CDR2 sequences are SEHNR and FQNEAQ (reference sequence). This CDR3 spans 14 amino acids. With V trimmed by 5 bases and J by 6 bases, 2 bases remained unmatched. In DNA form, the CDR3 reads TGTGCCAGCAGCCGGGACAGGGCTAATTCACCCCTCCACTTT. Translation gives CASSRDRANSPLHF. Using reference TRBV7-9 and TRBJ1-6 for the parts outside the CDR3, the full variable domain is DTGVSQNPRHKITKRGQNVTFRCDPISEHNRLYWYRQTLGQGPEFLTYFQNEAQLEKSRLLSDRFSAERPKGSFSTLEIQRTEQGDSAMYLCASSRDRANSPLHFGNGTRLTVT.

V gene TRBV28 combines with J gene TRBJ2-3; 11 nucleotides agree with TRBD2. The CDR3 runs to 15 residues. Germline-derived CDR1 and CDR2 are MDHEN and SYDVKM. V shed 2 bases, J shed 7 bases, and the junction held 5 bases outside the gene matches. CDR3 nucleotide sequence: TGTGCCAGCAGTTTAGTAGCGGGGGGGCCAAATACGCAGTATTTT. Translating it yields CASSLVAGGPNTQYF.

This sequence joins TRBV28 and TRBJ2-5; 8 bases are a match to TRBD1. CDR3 length: 15 amino acids. Trimming removed 4 bases from V and 3 bases from J; junction bases left unmatched: 7. CDR1 and CDR2 (germline): MDHEN, SYDVKM. The CDR3 is CASSSAGTGKETQYF. For the CDR3, the DNA is TGTGCCAGCAGTTCCGCCGGGACAGGAAAAGAGACCCAGTACTTC.

This clone has just one count. The V and J genes are TRBV6-6 and TRBJ2-2, with 9 bases identical to TRBD1. The ends lost 7 bases at V and 3 bases at J; junction bases unmatched: 6. In germline, CDR1 is MNHNY, CDR2 SVGAGI (reference sequence). CDR3 length: 15 residues. CDR3 protein: CASTEQGADTGELFF. The CDR3 DNA reads TGTGCCAGCACCGAACAGGGGGCGGACACCGGGGAGCTGTTTTTT.

J is TRBJ1-1 and V is TRBV19, with D perhaps matching TRBD1 (5 bases). The CDR3 is 14 amino acids. V shed 5 bases and J shed 3 bases, with 13 bases lying between them. The germline V gene encodes CDR1 LNHDA and CDR2 SQIVND (reference sequence). Here the CDR3 reads CASSGGRGDTEAFF. Here the CDR3 DNA reads TGTGCCAGTAGTGGGGGGAGGGGAGACACTGAAGCTTTCTTT.

This sequence joins TRBV18 and TRBJ1-5; possible D gene TRBD1, 6 bases. The V gene's germline CDR1 is KGHSH and CDR2 LQKENI. The germline V and J ends were trimmed by 2 bases and 0 bases, with 14 bases remaining between them. This CDR3 contains 17 residues. CDR3: CASSPDTSGASNQPQHF. CDR3 in DNA: TGTGCCAGCTCACCAGACACTTCAGGGGCTAGCAATCAGCCCCAGCATTTT. Complete variable domain (other parts from reference TRBV18 and TRBJ1-5): NAGVMQNPRHLVRRRGQEARLRCSPMKGHSHVYWYRQLPEEGLKFMVYLQKENIIDESGMPKERFSAEFPKEGPSILRIQQVVRGDSAAYFCASSPDTSGASNQPQHFGDGTRLSIL.

The chain employs TRBV27 and TRBJ2-1; no reliable D call. Germline-derived CDR1 and CDR2 are MNHEY and SMNVEV (reference sequence). This CDR3 has 16 residues. Trimming took off 2 bases at V and 1 base at J, with 12 bases between the two ends. The CDR3 sequence is CASSLIPQASYNEQFF. CDR3 sequence (DNA): TGTGCCAGCAGTTTAATCCCCCAGGCATCCTACAATGAGCAGTTCTTC.

The chain's CDR3 is CASSPQGIANSPLHF. In DNA, the CDR3 is TGTGCCAGCTCACCGCAGGGGATCGCGAATTCACCCCTCCACTTT. The chain has TRBV18 and TRBJ1-6, with a possible D match to TRBD1 (6 bases). In germline, CDR1 is KGHSH, CDR2 LQKENI. The CDR3 consists of 15 residues. The germline V and J ends were trimmed by 3 bases and 7 bases, with 13 bases remaining between them.

The rearrangement joins TRBV28 to TRBJ1-1; tentatively, D is TRBD1 (6 bases). V lost 6 bases to trimming and J lost 4 bases, with 21 bases between them. CDR3 size: 16 residues. The germline V gene has CDR1 MDHEN and CDR2 SYDVKM. The CDR3 protein is CASSPLRQALVTEAFF. The CDR3 DNA sequence: TGTGCCAGCAGCCCCTTGAGACAGGCTCTGGTCACTGAAGCTTTCTTT.

The chain recombines TRBV28 with TRBJ1-4; 7 positions agree with TRBD1. J lost 3 bases, V lost 6 bases, and 7 bases had no gene match. CDR3 length: 15 residues. Germline V gene lookup returns CDR1 MDHEN and CDR2 SYDVKM. CDR3 amino acids: CASRDRKSSNEKLFF. The CDR3 DNA follows: TGTGCCAGCAGGGACAGGAAGAGCTCTAATGAAAAACTGTTTTTT.

V and J are TRBV7-6 and TRBJ1-4; D unresolved. V was clipped by 4 bases and J by 0 bases, with 9 bases between them. Germline lookup yields CDR1 SGHVS and CDR2 FNYEAQ. The CDR3 is made up of 15 amino acids. The CDR3 protein is CASSSYSTTNEKLFF. In DNA, the CDR3 is TGTGCCAGCAGCTCTTACTCGACAACTAATGAAAAACTGTTTTTT.

The chain joins TRBV5-4 to TRBJ2-5, with D maybe TRBD1 (6 bases). From germline, CDR1 is SGHNT and CDR2 YYREEE (reference sequence). The CDR3 sequence is 14 residues long. V was trimmed by 3 bases and J by 1 base, leaving 10 bases between them. CDR3 coding DNA: TGTGCCAGCAGCTCATGGACAGCCCAAGAGACCCAGTACTTC. Translated, it gives CASSSWTAQETQYF. The full variable domain, its missing parts supplied by reference TRBV5-4 and TRBJ2-5, is ETGVTQSPTHLIKTRGQQVTLRCSSQSGHNTVSWYQQALGQGPQFIFQYYREEENGRGNFPPRFSGLQFPNYSSELNVNALELDDSALYLCASSSWTAQETQYFGPGTRLLVL.

The chain combines TRBV9 with TRBJ1-1; no clear D gene. Germline V lookup: CDR1 SGDLS, CDR2 YYNGEE. Trimming left V 0 bases short and J 1 base short, with 4 bases between. There are 13 residues in the CDR3. The CDR3 protein is CASSVVKNTEAFF. The CDR3 nucleotides are TGTGCCAGCAGCGTAGTTAAGAACACTGAAGCTTTCTTT.

The chain uses TRBV24-1 and TRBJ2-1; D is perhaps TRBD1 (6 bases). Trimming stripped 2 bases from V and 6 bases from J, with 13 bases between. Germline assignment: CDR1 KGHDR and CDR2 SFDVKD. The CDR3 sequence is 15 residues long. Here the CDR3 reads CATSDSHRVGNEQFF. In DNA, the CDR3 is TGTGCCACCAGTGATTCCCACAGGGTGGGCAATGAGCAGTTCTTC.

The sample holds one count of this clone. V gene TRBV9 combines with J gene TRBJ2-1, with 7 bases identical to TRBD2. Germline loops: CDR1 SGDLS, CDR2 YYNGEE. The CDR3 has 15 amino acids. Trimming took 5 bases from V and 2 from J; bases not matched to a gene: 7. As DNA, the CDR3 is TGTGCCAGCAGTGGGGGGGGTACCGCCTACAATGAGCAGTTCTTC. Translated, it gives CASSGGGTAYNEQFF. Variable domain in full (rest from reference TRBV9 and TRBJ2-1): DSGVTQTPKHLITATGQRVTLRCSPRSGDLSVYWYQQSLDQGLQFLIQYYNGEERAKGNILERFSAQQFPDLHSELNLSSLELGDSALYFCASSGGGTAYNEQFFGPGTRLTVL.